Shown below are 10 T cell receptor beta chains from a single sample sequenced in a study of PD-L1 blockade in urothelial cancer. TCRdb's table, derived via immunoSEQ multiplex PCR, lists solely in-frame clones and lacks some. The data hold some 71,000 clones, with around nine tenths observed a single time. The material was PBMCs, obtained around atezolizumab (anti-PD-L1) treatment. The receptors here all came from a man aged 60-69 years with urothelial cancer.

J is TRBJ2-7 and V is TRBV7-2; 9 nucleotides agree with TRBD1. The CDR3 has 14 amino acids. J lost 5 bases, V lost 1 base, and 3 bases had no gene match. CDR1 SGHTA and CDR2 FQGNSA come from the germline V gene. CDR3 sequence: CASSLVDRGNEQYF. The CDR3 region has the DNA TGTGCCAGCAGCTTAGTCGACAGGGGGAACGAGCAGTACTTC.

This chain joins TRBV28 and TRBJ2-7; 16 bases line up with TRBD2. Germline V gene lookup returns CDR1 MDHEN and CDR2 SYDVKM. The J segment lost 0 bases and the V segment lost 7 bases, leaving 12 bases of the junction unmatched. There are 19 residues in the CDR3. The CDR3 nucleotides are TGTGCCAGCACCCCGCCCGGGACTAGCGGGAGGGTTATCTCCTACGAGCAGTACTTC. Residues: CASTPPGTSGRVISYEQYF.

The chain uses TRBV4-3 and TRBJ2-2; tentative D call: TRBD2 (5 bases). With 3 bases removed from V and 6 bases from J, the gap between germline ends came to 14 bases. Looked up from germline, CDR1 is LGHNA and CDR2 is YSLEER. This CDR3 is 15 amino acids long. This chain's CDR3 is CASSQGTIASGELFF. CDR3 coding DNA: TGCGCCAGCAGCCAGGGTACCATAGCGTCCGGGGAGCTGTTTTTT.

V gene TRBV19 combines with J gene TRBJ2-4; TRBD1 agrees at 10 bases. CDR1 LNHDA and CDR2 SQIVND come from the germline V gene (reference sequence). J gave up 6 bases and V 9 bases, and 8 bases lay outside the gene matches. CDR3 length: 14 amino acids. This chain's CDR3 is CASSDRGRSNIQYF. CDR3 DNA: TGTGCCAGCTCTGACAGGGGGCGGTCAAACATTCAGTACTTC.

This chain links TRBV6-4 with TRBJ2-1; the match to TRBD1 covers 7 bases. The J segment lost 2 bases and the V segment lost 0 bases, leaving 7 bases of the junction unmatched. The length of the CDR3 is 17 residues. CDR1 MRHNA and CDR2 SNTAGT come from the germline V gene. Here the CDR3 DNA reads TGTGCCAGCAGTGACTCCACAGGACAGGAAACCTACAATGAGCAGTTCTTC. Its protein product is CASSDSTGQETYNEQFF.

The CDR3 DNA follows: TGTGCCAGCAGCCCAGGGGTAAACTATGGCTACACCTTC. It translates to CASSPGVNYGYTF. The chain employs TRBV6-6 and TRBJ1-2, with D possibly TRBD1 on 6 matching bases. CDR1 is MNHNY, CDR2 SVGAGI, per germline (reference sequence). This CDR3 has 13 amino acids. V was trimmed by 6 bases and J by 2 bases, leaving 10 bases between them.

The chain is built from TRBV4-3 and TRBJ1-2; 8 bases are a match to TRBD1. The V gene's germline CDR1 is LGHNA and CDR2 YSLEER. CDR3 size: 14 residues. V lost 3 bases and J lost 8; bases outside the gene matches: 8. The CDR3 reads CASSQGQAFQGYTF. The DNA for the CDR3 is TGCGCCAGCAGCCAGGGACAGGCCTTTCAGGGCTACACCTTC.

V and J are TRBV5-6 and TRBJ2-5; D is possibly TRBD2 (6 bases). The CDR3 length is 13 residues. The V gene lost 8 bases and the J gene lost 5 bases, with 16 bases spanning the gap. Germline loops: CDR1 SGHDT, CDR2 YYEEEE. CDR3 coding DNA: TGTGCCAGTAGTTTCGGGGGAGGTGAGACCCAGTACTTC. It codes for CASSFGGGETQYF.

V is TRBV6-6 and J is TRBJ2-3, with TRBD2 identical over 9 bases. V shed 5 bases and J 2 bases; nucleotides not matched to a gene: 5. This CDR3 region has 15 residues. Germline CDR1 reads MNHNY; CDR2 reads SVGAGI (reference sequence). CDR3 coding DNA: TGTGCCAGCAGTCCCGGACTAGCGAACACAGATACGCAGTATTTT. Amino acids: CASSPGLANTDTQYF.

The rearrangement links TRBV5-1 to TRBJ2-3; unclear D gene. CDR3 length: 15 amino acids. The V end lost 3 bases, the J end lost 4 bases, and 15 bases lay between the germline ends. The germline gives CDR1 SGHRS, CDR2 YFSETQ. CDR3 in DNA: TGCGCCAGCAGCTACTCATCCATTCCCGCAGATACGCAGTATTTT. Its translation is CASSYSSIPADTQYF. The full variable domain, its missing parts supplied by reference TRBV5-1 and TRBJ2-3, is KAGVTQTPRYLIKTRGQQVTLSCSPISGHRSVSWYQQTPGQGLQFLFEYFSETQRNKGNFPGRFSGRQFSNSRSEMNVSTLELGDSALYLCASSYSSIPADTQYFGPGTRLTVL.